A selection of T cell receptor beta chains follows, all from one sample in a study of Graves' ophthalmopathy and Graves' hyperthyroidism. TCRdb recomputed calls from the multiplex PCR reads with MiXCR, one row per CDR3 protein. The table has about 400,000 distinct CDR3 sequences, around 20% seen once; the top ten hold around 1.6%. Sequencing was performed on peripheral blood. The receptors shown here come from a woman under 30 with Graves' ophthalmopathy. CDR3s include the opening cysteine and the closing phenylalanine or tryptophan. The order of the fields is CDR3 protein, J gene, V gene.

CDR3 protein: CASSPGSTGETQHF
J gene: TRBJ2-5
V gene: TRBV18

CDR3 protein: CASSLNGNYEQYF
J gene: TRBJ2-7
V gene: TRBV11-3

CDR3 protein: CASSRQGSASGETQYF
J gene: TRBJ2-5
V gene: TRBV7-2

CDR3 protein: CASSRQGGGMNTEAFF
J gene: TRBJ1-1
V gene: TRBV27

CDR3 protein: CASSLGLAGDLAKNIQYF
J gene: TRBJ2-4
V gene: TRBV28

CDR3 protein: CASSLEWGAGELFF
J gene: TRBJ2-2
V gene: TRBV11-2

CDR3 protein: CASSPSPVAYEQYF
J gene: TRBJ2-7
V gene: TRBV18

CDR3 protein: CASRQHRGDHGYTF
J gene: TRBJ1-2
V gene: TRBV12-3/TRBV12-4

CDR3 protein: CASSLSGAYEQYF
J gene: TRBJ2-7
V gene: TRBV28

CDR3 protein: CASRTGASNQPQHF
J gene: TRBJ1-5
V gene: TRBV6-1

CDR3 protein: CASSAGTSGSNTGELFF
J gene: TRBJ2-2
V gene: TRBV11-1

CDR3 protein: CASSLGDRISEAFF
J gene: TRBJ1-1
V gene: TRBV13

CDR3 protein: CSVESRDRGSYEQYF
J gene: TRBJ2-7
V gene: TRBV29-1

CDR3 protein: CASNLGGVHEQYF
J gene: TRBJ2-7
V gene: TRBV12-3/TRBV12-4

CDR3 protein: CASGQGGKRGNQPQHF
J gene: TRBJ1-5
V gene: TRBV6-2/TRBV6-3

CDR3 protein: CASSIAGDSYEQYF
J gene: TRBJ2-7
V gene: TRBV19

CDR3 protein: CATSRVRGRGETQYF
J gene: TRBJ2-5
V gene: TRBV15

CDR3 protein: CASGTPNTEAFF
J gene: TRBJ1-1
V gene: TRBV6-5

CDR3 protein: CASSPTGTGRETQYF
J gene: TRBJ2-5
V gene: TRBV28

CDR3 protein: CSAGYSNQPQHF
J gene: TRBJ1-5
V gene: TRBV29-1

CDR3 protein: CASSYGGLHYGYTF
J gene: TRBJ1-2
V gene: TRBV6-5

CDR3 protein: CASSLSGVGTEAFF
J gene: TRBJ1-1
V gene: TRBV27

CDR3 protein: CSASTGAPPRETQYF
J gene: TRBJ2-5
V gene: TRBV20-1

CDR3 protein: CASSPGLAGGLSYEQYF
J gene: TRBJ2-7
V gene: TRBV27

CDR3 protein: CAISESINRPYSNQPQHF
J gene: TRBJ1-5
V gene: TRBV10-3

CDR3 protein: CASSLSVNYGYTF
J gene: TRBJ1-2
V gene: TRBV5-5

CDR3 protein: CSAITSGLYEQYF
J gene: TRBJ2-7
V gene: TRBV20-1

CDR3 protein: CASSYLGFYEQYF
J gene: TRBJ2-7
V gene: TRBV6-2/TRBV6-3

CDR3 protein: CASSWVGMNTEAFF
J gene: TRBJ1-1
V gene: TRBV5-1

CDR3 protein: CSVTRQGAPYEQYF
J gene: TRBJ2-7
V gene: TRBV29-1

CDR3 protein: CASSKLFRPQHF
J gene: TRBJ1-5
V gene: TRBV6-1

CDR3 protein: CASSLLAPYEQYF
J gene: TRBJ2-7
V gene: TRBV28

CDR3 protein: CASSLGQEYEQYF
J gene: TRBJ2-7
V gene: TRBV7-7

CDR3 protein: CASSAAIGANVLTF
J gene: TRBJ2-6
V gene: TRBV2

CDR3 protein: CSAGSEEQYF
J gene: TRBJ2-7
V gene: TRBV20-1

CDR3 protein: CASSQVQGGEAFF
J gene: TRBJ1-1
V gene: TRBV4-2

CDR3 protein: CAWGQELNTEAFF
J gene: TRBJ1-1
V gene: TRBV30

CDR3 protein: CSASRRDRGKAFF
J gene: TRBJ1-1
V gene: TRBV20-1

CDR3 protein: CASSSADGEDTQYF
J gene: TRBJ2-3
V gene: TRBV6-2/TRBV6-3

CDR3 protein: CARTATGGSYEQYF
J gene: TRBJ2-7
V gene: TRBV19

CDR3 protein: CASSLTGSAGYTF
J gene: TRBJ1-2
V gene: TRBV11-2